These 20 T cell receptor beta chains were sequenced from one sample in a study of control samples from healthy donors and cancer patients. Clones were sequenced by immunoSEQ multiplex PCR, and TCRdb holds only the in-frame ones, with some missing. This table holds 130,000 or so clones, 70% to 90% found once. Input material: blood. The receptor source for this set is a man in his fifties or sixties in good health.

This sequence joins TRBV4-3 and TRBJ2-2; TRBD2 aligns across 7 bases. V shed 1 base, J shed 5 bases, and the junction held 7 bases outside the gene matches. Germline values: CDR1 LGHNA, CDR2 YSLEER. CDR3 length: 16 amino acids. In nucleotides, the CDR3 is TGCGCCAGCAGCCAAGCATGGGGAGGGGTGACCGGGGAGCTGTTTTTT. Protein product: CASSQAWGGVTGELFF.

The chain recombines TRBV3-1 (or the pseudogene TRBV3-2) with TRBJ1-5; 10 bases agree with TRBD1. CDR1 LGHDT and CDR2 YNNKEL come from the germline V gene (reference sequence). The CDR3 has 15 residues. J was trimmed by 2 bases and V by 4 bases; bases with no gene match: 2. The CDR3 DNA is TGTGCCAGCAGCCTAGGGACAGGGGGCAATCAGCCCCAGCATTTT. This translates into CASSLGTGGNQPQHF.

This clone was seen only once. This chain connects TRBV15 to TRBJ1-5; D is ambiguous. This CDR3 comprises 16 residues. V lost 1 base and J lost 6, with 16 bases in between. Germline assignment: CDR1 LNHNV and CDR2 YYDKDF (reference sequence). This CDR3 is CATSRVAVGRTQPQHF. CDR3 nucleotide sequence: TGTGCCACCAGCAGAGTCGCAGTTGGGCGGACTCAGCCCCAGCATTTT.

The chain employs TRBV6-5 and TRBJ1-1; possibly TRBD1 for D (6 bases). Trimming left V 2 bases short and J 0 bases short, with 10 bases between. Per the germline V gene, CDR1 is MNHEY and CDR2 is SVGAGI. The CDR3 runs 15 residues. The CDR3 here is CASSYGGLLNTEAFF. CDR3 nucleotides: TGTGCCAGCAGTTACGGGGGGCTACTGAACACTGAAGCTTTCTTT.

The chain employs TRBV3-1 (or the pseudogene TRBV3-2) and TRBJ1-4, with TRBD1 as a possible D gene (5 bases). V lost 6 bases and J lost 4, with 9 bases in between. CDR1 and CDR2 from the germline V gene are LGHDT and YNNKEL (reference sequence). The CDR3 spans 13 residues. As DNA, the CDR3 is TGTGCCAGCAGTCCGGACATTAATGAAAAACTGTTTTTT. It translates to CASSPDINEKLFF.

The chain carries TRBV3-1 (or the pseudogene TRBV3-2) and TRBJ2-4, with TRBD1 matching 7 bases. The germline V gene has CDR1 LGHDT and CDR2 YNNKEL (reference sequence). This CDR3 has 15 amino acids. Trimming cost V 1 base and J 3 bases; bases outside gene matches: 3. The CDR3 coding sequence is TGTGCCAGCAGCCAAGGTTCAGGGGGCAAAAACATTCAGTACTTC. Its translation: CASSQGSGGKNIQYF.

The gene calls are TRBV18 and TRBJ1-2; 7 bases are a match to TRBD1. Germline V CDR1 and CDR2: KGHSH, LQKENI. V lost 2 bases, J lost 8 bases, and 8 bases stayed unmatched. The CDR3 sequence is 14 residues long. The CDR3 nucleotides read TGTGCCAGCTCACCAGGGGACAGAGGAGACGGCTACACCTTC. Its translation: CASSPGDRGDGYTF.

In its sample, this clone was seen a few times. CDR3 bases: TGTGCCAGCAGCCAATCGACAGGGACGGGTGAAAAACTGTTTTTT. It encodes CASSQSTGTGEKLFF. The chain employs TRBV3-1 (or the pseudogene TRBV3-2) and TRBJ1-4, with TRBD1 matching 7 bases. V shed 2 bases, J shed 7 bases, and the junction held 7 bases outside the gene matches. The CDR3 totals 15 residues. CDR1 LGHDT and CDR2 YNNKEL come from the germline V gene (reference sequence).

This clone was detected only a few times. The chain links TRBV30 to TRBJ1-1; D may be TRBD1 (5 bases). Per the germline V gene, CDR1 is GTSNPN and CDR2 is SVGIG (reference sequence). The CDR3 sequence is 12 residues long. Deletions cut 1 base from V and 7 bases from J, with 10 bases between. The CDR3 sequence: CAWSGGPYEAFF. The DNA for the CDR3 is TGTGCCTGGAGTGGGGGACCTTATGAAGCTTTCTTT. The full variable domain, with the rest looked up from reference TRBV30 and TRBJ1-1, is SQTIHQWPATLVQPVGSPLSLECTVEGTSNPNLYWYRQAAGRGLQLLFYSVGIGQISSEVPQNLSASRPQDRQFILSSKKLLLSDSGFYLCAWSGGPYEAFFGQGTRLTVV.

J is TRBJ2-3 and V is TRBV18; no clear D. Trimming took 3 bases from V and 0 from J, leaving 7 bases between them. CDR1 and CDR2 from the germline V gene are KGHSH and LQKENI. The CDR3 runs to 14 residues. CDR3 sequence reads: CASSPAESTDTQYF. The CDR3 DNA sequence: TGTGCCAGCTCACCGGCTGAGAGCACAGATACGCAGTATTTT. The whole variable domain, remainder taken from reference TRBV18 and TRBJ2-3, is NAGVMQNPRHLVRRRGQEARLRCSPMKGHSHVYWYRQLPEEGLKFMVYLQKENIIDESGMPKERFSAEFPKEGPSILRIQQVVRGDSAAYFCASSPAESTDTQYFGPGTRLTVL.

CDR3 sequence (DNA): TGTGCCAGCAGTTTAGGTGGGGGGGCCTTCCGGGATACGCAGTATTTT. This encodes CASSLGGGAFRDTQYF. The genes are TRBV28 and TRBJ2-3; D may be TRBD2 (7 bases). V was clipped by 2 bases and J by 6 bases, with 18 bases between them. The CDR3 has 16 amino acids. Germline CDR1 reads MDHEN; CDR2 reads SYDVKM.

The J gene is TRBJ2-3, the V gene TRBV19; 14 bases match TRBD2. The CDR3 length is 17 residues. After removal of 5 bases from V and 3 bases from J, the junction contained 7 bases not matched to a gene. Germline V gene data show CDR1 as LNHDA and CDR2 as SQIVND (reference sequence). The CDR3 DNA sequence: TGTGCCAGTAGTTCGGGACTAGCGGGGGCGAAAACAGATACGCAGTATTTT. Translation gives CASSSGLAGAKTDTQYF.

This chain links TRBV7-2 with TRBJ2-3, with unresolved D. The CDR3 is 14 amino acids. V lost 1 base, J lost 1 base, and 6 bases lay in between. Germline lookup yields CDR1 SGHTA and CDR2 FQGNSA. This chain's CDR3 is CASSLGERTDTQYF. As DNA, the CDR3 is TGTGCCAGCAGCTTAGGGGAACGCACAGATACGCAGTATTTT.

This chain connects TRBV10-3 to TRBJ2-1; D unresolved. This CDR3 is built from 15 residues. Deletions cut 2 bases from V and 5 bases from J, with 13 bases between. CDR1 ENHRY and CDR2 SYGVKD come from the germline V gene. The CDR3 protein is CAISENPSLDNEQFF. The CDR3 DNA reads as TGTGCCATCAGTGAGAATCCTTCCCTAGACAATGAGCAGTTCTTC.

This clone has just one count. The rearrangement links TRBV19 to TRBJ2-3, with TRBD2 matching over 8 bases. The CDR3 covers 18 residues. V lost 2 bases to trimming and J lost 2 bases; unmatched junction nucleotides: 12. Germline V lookup: CDR1 LNHDA, CDR2 SQIVND (reference sequence). The CDR3 bases are TGTGCCAGTAGTATAAGTGGGAAAATAGCGGGGAACACAGATACGCAGTATTTT. This sequence encodes CASSISGKIAGNTDTQYF.

The chain has TRBV5-1 and TRBJ1-1; no clear D gene. The CDR3 runs to 14 residues. Between the trimmed V and J ends, which lost 3 bases and 1 base, there was a span of 10 bases. The germline V gene has CDR1 SGHRS and CDR2 YFSETQ. CDR3 sequence reads: CASSYANRNTEAFF. In DNA, the CDR3 is TGCGCCAGCAGCTACGCAAATAGGAACACTGAAGCTTTCTTT.

The chain combines TRBV28 with TRBJ1-1, with 7 positions matching TRBD1. The germline CDR1 and CDR2 sequences are MDHEN and SYDVKM. V dropped 2 bases and J dropped 5; count of bases not matched to a gene: 5. CDR3 size: 14 residues. Written as DNA, the CDR3 is TGTGCCAGCAGTTTAATCGCAGGGGGGACTGAAGCTTTCTTT. Its translation is CASSLIAGGTEAFF.

The chain couples TRBV6-5 to TRBJ2-3; 7 bases fit TRBD2. The CDR3 covers 16 residues. The V gene end was trimmed by 0 bases and the J gene end by 1 base; junction bases not matched to a gene: 4. Germline CDR1 MNHEY, CDR2 SVGAGI. As DNA, the CDR3 is TGTGCCAGCAGTTACTCCAGCGGGGTTGGCACAGATACGCAGTATTTT. It specifies CASSYSSGVGTDTQYF.

The CDR3 here is CASSRQNREIGYTF. The CDR3 DNA reads as TGTGCCAGTAGTAGACAGAACAGGGAGATTGGCTACACCTTC. The genes are TRBV19 and TRBJ1-2; D perhaps matches TRBD1 (6 bases). Trimming stripped 4 bases from V and 7 bases from J, with 16 bases between. CDR3 length: 14 residues. Germline V gene lookup returns CDR1 LNHDA and CDR2 SQIVND (reference sequence).

The chain links TRBV15 to TRBJ2-1; D unclear. The CDR3 totals 17 residues. CDR1 LNHNV and CDR2 YYDKDF come from the germline V gene (reference sequence). The germline V and J ends were trimmed by 0 bases and 4 bases, with 16 bases remaining between them. CDR3 coding DNA: TGTGCCACCAGCAGAGATCGGGCCGATCCTAGGTACAATGAGCAGTTCTTC. Protein: CATSRDRADPRYNEQFF.